The subject of this entry is one TCR beta chain. It lacks a known antigen. Nothing much larger sits one base from this clone, and base qualities are not available. The sample comes from a study of blood T cell repertoires in COVID-19 (TCRdb year 2020). As for the study more broadly: Samples from collaborators originated in the United States, Italy and Spain and spanned both the acute and convalescent phases of COVID-19. The material from the prospective study consisted of cDNA or gDNA derived from T cells, B-cell-depleted T cells, or PBMCs. Subjects who had been exposed to COVID-19, were actively infected with it, or had recovered from it provided the deeply sampled blood TCRbeta repertoires that made up the dataset. The repertoires were released in a freely available public database meant as a resource for research on the immune response to SARS-CoV-2. The samples were drawn from the first 160 participants of the ongoing ImmuneRACE study and from about 1,200 subjects provided by 6 global collaborators. Sample metadata almost always included a de-identified subject ID, COVID-19 status, age in years and sex. Where HLA class I and class II types were available, the types were taken from metadata supplied by the sample provider, not from assay-based typing. Results the study describes overall, beyond this receptor: The amount of clinical and demographic metadata varied by source and participant and was provided uncurated.

Whole blood was collected in K2EDTA tubes by collaborating institutions according to the institutions' own protocols. For TCRbeta analysis, collaborators shipped samples as frozen whole blood, isolated PBMCs, or DNA extracted from either of those sample types. TCRbeta CDR3 regions were amplified from genomic DNA by means of the immunoSEQ Assay, a bias-controlled multiplex PCR. The source study handled its data this way. Nucleated cell counts per sample were estimated from amplification of reference gene primers within the assay. To quantify the absolute abundance of each unique TCRbeta CDR3 rearrangement, sequence reads were collapsed and filtered. For each sample, productive Simpson clonality was calculated as the square root of Simpson's diversity index across productive rearrangements. This immuneACCESS table, as held by TCRdb, lists in-frame sequences with V and J called but not all clones. Of the missing ones, under half trace to an unresolved V gene in checked studies; the others have no known cause. Clone size and V and J calls were adopted from that table, with D and trimming inferred from the DNA. The table for this sample lists roughly 57,000 clones; 65% to 80% of them were counted only once. Clones ranked in the top ten supply roughly 45% of the sample.

Relative to germline, V is 0 bases shorter and J is 4 bases shorter, with 7 bases between their ends. The CDR3 numbers 14 residues from cysteine through phenylalanine. CDR3 DNA is the only sequence kept; it has 42 bases, read in frame from the first base. CDR1 MNHEY and CDR2 SVGEGT are derived from the germline V gene. The TCR comes from a man between 65 and 80 years old with active or convalescent COVID-19. The sample taken for sequencing was peripheral blood. Recombination linked TRBV6-2 or TRBV6-3 to TRBJ2-4; TRBD1 might be the D gene, on 5 matching bases. Here the CDR3 is given as CASSYSDKKNIQYF. Here is the DNA: TGTGCCAGCAGTTACTCGGACAAAAAAAACATTCAGTACTTC.